This T cell receptor (beta chain) was obtained from a study of cytomegalovirus exposure and HLA in healthy donors. Turning to the study itself: Some 80 million unique TCR sequences came from HLA-typed donors in an early release. General study points: In terms of immune exposure information, only CMV serostatus was available. In a later analysis, across HLA loci, associated TCR counts were highest for DRB1, lowest for HLA-C.

The CDR3 covers 14 residues. V lost 4 bases, J lost 5 bases, and 16 bases lay in between. Germline V gene sequence: CDR1 SGHRS, CDR2 YFSETQ. About this clone itself: Its antigen is as yet unknown.

Primers for the PCR totalled 60 Vbeta and 13 Jbeta. TCRdb's copy holds only in-frame clones and misses some; the assay was immunoSEQ multiplex PCR. The sample includes more than 100,000 clones, under 85% of them seen just once. The origin of this receptor is a human donor in good health. The genes are TRBV5-1 and TRBJ2-7, with TRBD2 as a possible D gene (5 bases). Material for sequencing was PBMCs. Here the CDR3 reads CASSPLSDLDEQYF. The CDR3 nucleotides are TGCGCCAGCAGCCCCCTTAGCGACTTAGACGAGCAGTACTTC.